This passage covers 19 T cell receptor beta chains from one sample sequenced in a study of T-cell reconstitution after alpha-beta-depleted transplantation in children. Molecular barcoding with unique molecular identifiers was used for the TCRbeta library. TCRdb reprocessed the PCR reads with MiXCR, giving one entry per CDR3 protein. The data contain about 420,000 distinct CDR3 sequences, under 20% of them singletons. Material: PBMCs, mostly from graft donor cells, obtained 360 days after TCRalphabeta/CD19-depleted stem cell transplant. The receptors here all came from a boy younger than two who had a stem cell transplant for Wiskott-Aldrich syndrome, so the T cells may come from the graft donor.

The J gene is TRBJ2-5, the V gene TRBV12-3 or TRBV12-4, with D unresolved. V was cut by 3 bases and J by 5 bases, with 16 bases left in between. This CDR3 spans 15 amino acids. The CDR3 loop is CASSFWAVPEETQYF. In DNA, the CDR3 is TGTGCCAGCAGTTTCTGGGCGGTACCTGAGGAGACCCAGTACTTC.

The rearrangement joins TRBV5-1 to TRBJ2-7; possibly TRBD1 or TRBD2 for D (6 bases each). Looked up from germline, CDR1 is SGHRS and CDR2 is YFSETQ. Between the trimmed V and J ends, which lost 2 bases and 7 bases, there was a span of 13 bases. The CDR3 loop spans 13 amino acids. CDR3 loop: CASSFGGAGEQYF. The CDR3 DNA sequence: TGCGCCAGCAGCTTCGGGGGCGCGGGTGAGCAGTACTTC. Complete variable domain (other parts from reference TRBV5-1 and TRBJ2-7): KAGVTQTPRYLIKTRGQQVTLSCSPISGHRSVSWYQQTPGQGLQFLFEYFSETQRNKGNFPGRFSGRQFSNSRSEMNVSTLELGDSALYLCASSFGGAGEQYFGPGTRLTVT.

The CDR3 loop reads CSVDSGVEYNEQFF. The CDR3 DNA is TGCAGCGTTGATTCTGGGGTCGAATACAATGAGCAGTTCTTC. The chain is built from TRBV29-1 and TRBJ2-1, with D hard to call. This CDR3 is built from 14 residues. V was trimmed by 3 bases and J by 4 bases, leaving 13 bases between them. Germline lookup yields CDR1 SQVTM and CDR2 ANQGSEA.

The CDR3 is CATSPSSGPVGELFF. DNA for the CDR3: TGTGCCACCAGTCCCTCTTCCGGGCCGGTCGGGGAGCTGTTTTTT. The chain joins TRBV24-1 to TRBJ2-2; no clear D. From germline, CDR1 is KGHDR and CDR2 SFDVKD. Deletions cut 6 bases from V and 7 bases from J, with 17 bases between. The CDR3 is 15 residues long.

A few counts support this clonotype. The rearrangement joins TRBV5-5 to TRBJ2-7; D perhaps matches TRBD2 (6 bases). Germline CDR1 reads SGHKS; CDR2 reads YYEKEE (reference sequence). This CDR3 has 14 amino acids. The germline V and J ends were trimmed by 0 bases and 7 bases, with 14 bases remaining between them. The CDR3 DNA reads as TGTGCCAGCAGCTTGGAGGGACTCCGTGAAGAGCAGTACTTC. Translating it yields CASSLEGLREEQYF.

This clonotype came up many times. The chain is built from TRBV7-9 and TRBJ2-7; the D gene is possibly TRBD2 (6 bases). The CDR3 extends over 12 amino acids. The V gene lost 7 bases and the J gene lost 5 bases, with 12 bases spanning the gap. Per germline, CDR1 SEHNR and CDR2 FQNEAQ (reference sequence). CDR3 in DNA: TGTGCCAGCATACTGGGGGGAAACGAGCAGTACTTC. This codes for CASILGGNEQYF.

This clonotype has a count of ten or more. V gene TRBV10-2 combines with J gene TRBJ2-1; TRBD2 matches at 12 bases. Per the germline V gene, CDR1 is WSHSY and CDR2 is SAAADI. The CDR3 is 15 residues long. J lost 6 bases, V lost 5 bases, and 5 bases had no gene match. CDR3 DNA: TGCGCCAGCAGTTCTAGCGGGGGGGCCTCCAATGAGCAGTTCTTC. This gives the protein CASSSSGGASNEQFF.

The chain has TRBV25-1 and TRBJ1-1, with D maybe TRBD1 (6 bases). The germline gives CDR1 MGHDK, CDR2 SYGVNS. The CDR3 has 16 amino acids. V lost 7 bases and J lost 0, with 18 bases in between. The CDR3: CASTQEQGKVNTEAFF. The CDR3 DNA reads as TGTGCCAGCACTCAAGAACAGGGTAAGGTGAACACTGAAGCTTTCTTT.

A few counts support this clonotype. The chain combines TRBV12-3 or TRBV12-4 with TRBJ2-1; perhaps TRBD2 as D (6 bases). CDR3 size: 17 residues. V lost 5 bases and J 5 bases, leaving 22 bases between the germline ends. The CDR3 protein is CASSPSFRAGINNEQFF. The CDR3 region has the DNA TGTGCCAGCAGTCCCTCCTTTAGGGCGGGGATAAACAATGAGCAGTTCTTC.

The V gene is TRBV29-1, the J gene TRBJ2-4; either TRBD1 or TRBD2 may fit D (5 bases each). The germline gives CDR1 SQVTM, CDR2 ANQGSEA. The CDR3 length is 13 residues. V lost 4 bases and J lost 1, with 8 bases in between. The CDR3: CSVVEGAKNIQYF. The CDR3 DNA reads TGCAGCGTTGTAGAGGGGGCCAAAAACATTCAGTACTTC.

In its sample, this clonotype was seen a few times. This chain connects TRBV20-1 to TRBJ2-1, with TRBD2 matching over 7 bases. Per germline, CDR1 DFQATT and CDR2 SNEGSKA (reference sequence). The length of the CDR3 is 15 residues. Trimming removed 8 bases from V and 3 bases from J; junction bases left unmatched: 13. The CDR3 loop is CSTSRGLAVYNEQFF. The CDR3 nucleotides are TGCAGTACCTCCCGAGGGCTAGCGGTCTACAATGAGCAGTTCTTC.

This clonotype was counted a few times. The chain uses TRBV5-1 and TRBJ2-1; D is undetermined. Looked up from germline, CDR1 is SGHRS and CDR2 is YFSETQ. The CDR3 runs to 15 residues. V was clipped by 0 bases and J by 3 bases, with 10 bases between them. CDR3 sequence: CASSLVPIFYNEQFF. The DNA for the CDR3 is TGCGCCAGCAGCTTGGTCCCGATCTTCTACAATGAGCAGTTCTTC.

This clonotype turned up a few times. This chain links TRBV12-3 or TRBV12-4 with TRBJ2-3; D might be TRBD2 (7 bases). V lost 5 bases to trimming and J lost 2 bases, with 14 bases between them. The CDR3 extends over 15 amino acids. The CDR3 nucleotides read TGTGCCAGCAGTCCTCGGGGGGCCCACACAGATACGCAGTATTTT. It translates to CASSPRGAHTDTQYF.

This chain joins TRBV2 and TRBJ2-7; TRBD2 matches at 12 bases. Losses at the gene ends were 5 bases for V and 4 bases for J; bases not matched to a gene: 6. CDR3 size: 15 residues. The V gene's germline CDR1 is SNHLY and CDR2 FYNNEI. The CDR3, as DNA: TGTGCCAGCAGTTTTCGGACTAGCGGGAAGTACGAGCAGTACTTC. It yields the protein CASSFRTSGKYEQYF. The full variable domain, completed using reference TRBV2 and TRBJ2-7, is EPEVTQTPSHQVTQMGQEVILRCVPISNHLYFYWYRQILGQKVEFLVSFYNNEISEKSEIFDDQFSVERPDGSNFTLKIRSTKLEDSAMYFCASSFRTSGKYEQYFGPGTRLTVT.

The chain joins TRBV12-3 or TRBV12-4 to TRBJ1-2, with TRBD1 matching 9 bases. This CDR3 is 17 amino acids long. V trimming: 5 bases; J trimming: 1 base; junction bases outside the gene matches: 11. The CDR3 coding sequence is TGTGCCAGCAGTCTACCGGGACAGGGACGTTTTAACTATGGCTACACCTTC. Its translation is CASSLPGQGRFNYGYTF.

The CDR3 DNA reads TGTGCCAGCATCCTCACCTTCCGGCTAGGGGGAAACATTCAGTACTTC. Protein: CASILTFRLGGNIQYF. The chain employs TRBV2 and TRBJ2-4; a weak D match, TRBD1 (6 bases). The V end lost 7 bases, the J end lost 6 bases, and 22 bases lay between the germline ends. Germline V gives CDR1 SNHLY, CDR2 FYNNEI. This CDR3 contains 16 residues.

V usage is TRBV7-6 and J usage is TRBJ2-7; D might be TRBD1 or TRBD2, each matching 7 bases. Germline CDR1 reads SGHVS; CDR2 reads FNYEAQ. The CDR3 has 14 amino acids. The V and J ends lost 5 bases and 3 bases respectively, with 14 bases between them. The CDR3 loop is CASSPQGEGYEQYF. The CDR3 nucleotides are TGTGCCAGCAGCCCGCAGGGGGAGGGCTACGAGCAGTACTTC.

This chain connects TRBV28 to TRBJ2-7; weak D call: TRBD1 (5 bases). From germline, CDR1 is MDHEN and CDR2 SYDVKM. V dropped 3 bases and J dropped 4 bases, with 16 bases sitting between them. This CDR3 region has 15 residues. CDR3 bases: TGTGCCAGCAGTTTTAGACAGACTTATAGTTACGAGCAGTACTTC. It encodes CASSFRQTYSYEQYF.

The chain links TRBV23-1 to TRBJ2-7, with D tentatively TRBD1 (5 bases). TRBV23-1 is recorded as an ORF, its role being uncertain. Trimming stripped 0 bases from V and 0 bases from J, with 18 bases between. The CDR3 is 18 amino acids. Here the CDR3 reads CASSQSVPPSGISYEQYF. DNA of the CDR3: TGCGCCAGCAGTCAATCCGTCCCCCCCTCAGGGATCTCCTACGAGCAGTACTTC.